Below are 21 T cell receptor beta chains sequenced from a single sample in a study of shared clonotypes between healthy human individuals. Assay used: immunoSEQ multiplex PCR; TCRdb lists only in-frame clones, some missing. The data show 2 million to 2.5 million clones, with approximately 90% seen just once and 0.3% to 0.4% held by the top ten. The sample consisted of naive CD4+ T cells from PBMCs. Subset meaning: CD45RA+ positively selected. Source of these receptors: a young man in good health. Some clones in this sample may be carry-over from other donors' samples.

The chain carries TRBV9 and TRBJ2-3, with 8 bases identical to TRBD2. Looked up from germline, CDR1 is SGDLS and CDR2 is YYNGEE. CDR3 length: 14 residues. Unmatched junction bases numbered 5, after V lost 0 bases and J lost 8 bases. The CDR3 nucleotides read TGTGCCAGCAGCGTAGGCGGGGGGTACGGTACGCAGTATTTT. Translating it yields CASSVGGGYGTQYF.

The rearrangement links TRBV6-6 to TRBJ2-7, with TRBD2 as a possible D gene (5 bases). The V gene lost 3 bases and the J gene lost 2 bases, with 14 bases spanning the gap. Germline V gene data show CDR1 as MNHNY and CDR2 as SVGAGI (reference sequence). The CDR3 runs to 15 residues. This chain's CDR3 is CASSYASGPTYEQYF. The CDR3 nucleotides are TGTGCCAGCAGTTATGCGAGCGGACCGACCTACGAGCAGTACTTC.

The chain carries TRBV5-1 and TRBJ2-1, with D possibly being TRBD2 (6 bases). CDR1 is SGHRS, CDR2 YFSETQ, per germline. Trimming shortened V by 4 bases and J by 7 bases, and 12 bases separated the two germline ends. The CDR3 has 13 amino acids. The CDR3 DNA reads TGCGCCAGCAGCGAAATAGCGGAAAATGAGCAGTTCTTC. Amino acid sequence: CASSEIAENEQFF.

The CDR3 is CASSGRQANQPQHF. CDR3 in DNA: TGTGCCAGCAGTGGTCGGCAGGCTAATCAGCCCCAGCATTTT. The V gene is TRBV2, the J gene TRBJ1-5; the D is unclear. CDR1 and CDR2 from the germline V gene are SNHLY and FYNNEI. This CDR3 spans 14 amino acids. Trimming stripped 4 bases from V and 4 bases from J, with 11 bases between.

The CDR3 DNA sequence: TGTGCCAGCTTCCGAGGCGGTTTTGGGAACACTGAAGCTTTCTTT. This translates into CASFRGGFGNTEAFF. The rearrangement links TRBV28 to TRBJ1-1; unclear D gene. The CDR3 covers 15 residues. Germline loops: CDR1 MDHEN, CDR2 SYDVKM. V was shortened by 8 bases and J by 1 base, with 17 bases between the two germline ends.

The gene calls are TRBV19 and TRBJ2-2, with TRBD1 as a possible D gene (5 bases). Trimming left V 6 bases short and J 1 base short, with 9 bases between. Germline V gives CDR1 LNHDA, CDR2 SQIVND (reference sequence). The CDR3 loop spans 14 amino acids. The CDR3 region has the DNA TGTGCCAGTAGAGGGGCCGGGAACACCGGGGAGCTGTTTTTT. It yields the protein CASRGAGNTGELFF.

This clone was seen once. Other DNA sequences of this sample code for an identical CDR3. This chain joins TRBV10-2 and TRBJ2-7; 11 positions agree with TRBD2. The CDR3 runs 14 residues. Per germline, CDR1 WSHSY and CDR2 SAAADI. With 6 bases clipped from V and 4 bases from J, the junction kept 5 bases outside the gene matches. The CDR3 DNA sequence: TGCGCCAGCAGCGGGACTAGCGGTTCTTACGAGCAGTACTTC. It codes for CASSGTSGSYEQYF.

This clone was observed a single time. V and J are TRBV5-1 and TRBJ2-3, with a possible D match to TRBD2 (6 bases). Trimming shortened V by 4 bases and J by 2 bases, and 14 bases separated the two germline ends. Germline loops: CDR1 SGHRS, CDR2 YFSETQ. The CDR3 runs to 15 residues. In DNA, the CDR3 is TGCGCCAGCAGCCCCCCGGGACTTCACACAGATACGCAGTATTTT. Translation: CASSPPGLHTDTQYF.

V gene TRBV27 combines with J gene TRBJ2-1; 13 nucleotides align to TRBD2. The CDR3 length is 18 residues. The V and J ends lost 7 bases and 8 bases, in that order; junction bases with no gene match: 17. The germline gives CDR1 MNHEY, CDR2 SMNVEV (reference sequence). CDR3 amino acids: CASTTGDPGLAGNHEQFF. CDR3 nucleotides: TGTGCCAGCACCACAGGGGATCCGGGACTAGCGGGAAACCATGAGCAGTTCTTC.

The chain couples TRBV9 to TRBJ2-7; the match to TRBD2 covers 9 bases. CDR3 length: 15 amino acids. In germline, CDR1 is SGDLS, CDR2 YYNGEE. J lost 2 bases, V lost 0 bases, and 3 bases had no gene match. CDR3 sequence (DNA): TGTGCCAGCAGCGTAGGGACTAGCGTCGCCTACGAGCAGTACTTC. This translates into CASSVGTSVAYEQYF.

This chain joins TRBV15 and TRBJ2-1; D is possibly TRBD2 (6 bases). Germline CDR1 is LNHNV and CDR2 is YYDKDF (reference sequence). The CDR3 length is 15 residues. V was cut by 4 bases and J by 2 bases, with 12 bases left in between. The CDR3 DNA follows: TGTGCCACCAGCAAGCCTAGCGCCACCTACAATGAGCAGTTCTTC. Protein: CATSKPSATYNEQFF.

The chain is built from TRBV15 and TRBJ2-5, with TRBD2 identical over 9 bases. The germline CDR1 and CDR2 sequences are LNHNV and YYDKDF (reference sequence). The CDR3 totals 16 residues. The trim removed 3 bases at V and 5 bases at J, leaving 10 bases unmatched. As DNA, the CDR3 is TGTGCCACCAGCAGGGGACTGGGACTAGCAAGGGAGACCCAGTACTTC. Amino acids: CATSRGLGLARETQYF. The full variable domain, with the rest looked up from reference TRBV15 and TRBJ2-5, is DAMVIQNPRYQVTQFGKPVTLSCSQTLNHNVMYWYQQKSSQAPKLLFHYYDKDFNNEADTPDNFQSRRPNTSFCFLDIRSPGLGDTAMYLCATSRGLGLARETQYFGPGTRLLVL.

The chain couples TRBV9 to TRBJ1-1; possible D gene TRBD1, 5 bases. The CDR3 is 13 residues long. Germline V CDR1 and CDR2: SGDLS, YYNGEE. Trimming took 3 bases from V and 1 from J, leaving 7 bases between them. CDR3 region: CASSEGQNTEAFF. The DNA of the CDR3 is TGTGCCAGCAGCGAGGGGCAGAACACTGAAGCTTTCTTT. Together with reference TRBV9 and TRBJ1-1, the CDR3 gives the full variable domain: DSGVTQTPKHLITATGQRVTLRCSPRSGDLSVYWYQQSLDQGLQFLIQYYNGEERAKGNILERFSAQQFPDLHSELNLSSLELGDSALYFCASSEGQNTEAFFGQGTRLTVV.

The rearrangement uses TRBV30 and TRBJ2-4, with D perhaps matching TRBD1 (6 bases). The J call is doubtful: the DNA matches TRBJ2-5 better. The CDR3 has 12 residues. Germline-derived CDR1 and CDR2 are GTSNPN and SVGIG (reference sequence). CDR3 residues: CAYDRQARTQYF. The CDR3 nucleotides are TGTGCCTACGACCGACAGGCCAGGACCCAGTACTTC.

V is TRBV7-2 and J is TRBJ1-2; D is unclear. The CDR3 covers 12 residues. Germline V CDR1 and CDR2: SGHTA, FQGNSA. V lost 5 bases and J 6 bases, leaving 10 bases between the germline ends. The CDR3 DNA follows: TGTGCCAGCAGCGCCGGACCGGATGGCTACACCTTC. Translating gives CASSAGPDGYTF.

The rearrangement uses TRBV19 and TRBJ2-5; weak D call: TRBD2 (5 bases). This CDR3 contains 13 residues. With 5 bases removed from V and 4 bases from J, the gap between germline ends came to 11 bases. Germline assignment: CDR1 LNHDA and CDR2 SQIVND (reference sequence). Here the CDR3 reads CASSVRGRETQYF. The DNA for the CDR3 is TGTGCCAGTAGTGTCCGGGGAAGAGAGACCCAGTACTTC.

V is TRBV12-5 and J is TRBJ2-1, with no clear D. The germline V gene has CDR1 LGHNT and CDR2 FRNRAP. Trimming took off 5 bases at V and 5 bases at J, with 10 bases between the two ends. The CDR3 loop spans 13 amino acids. The DNA of the CDR3 is TGTGCTAGTGGTCCCCCACTGCACAATGAGCAGTTCTTC. This translates into CASGPPLHNEQFF.

The chain recombines TRBV28 with TRBJ2-7; 9 nucleotides agree with TRBD1. Per germline, CDR1 MDHEN and CDR2 SYDVKM. The V segment lost 9 bases and the J segment 2 bases; nucleotides outside the gene matches: 8. The CDR3 spans 14 residues. CDR3 protein: CASWGQGEAYEQYF. CDR3 coding DNA: TGTGCCAGTTGGGGACAGGGAGAGGCCTACGAGCAGTACTTC. Complete variable domain (other parts from reference TRBV28 and TRBJ2-7): DVKVTQSSRYLVKRTGEKVFLECVQDMDHENMFWYRQDPGLGLRLIYFSYDVKMKEKGDIPEGYSVSREKKERFSLILESASTNQTSMYLCASWGQGEAYEQYFGPGTRLTVT.

The chain joins TRBV5-4 to TRBJ2-7, with TRBD2 identical over 10 bases. Trimming took 1 base from V and 0 from J; bases not matched to a gene: 4. The CDR3 runs 16 residues. Germline CDR1 and CDR2: SGHNT and YYREEE (reference sequence). CDR3 coding DNA: TGTGCCAGCAGCTTGTCATCTAGCGGGAGCTCCTACGAGCAGTACTTC. This translates into CASSLSSSGSSYEQYF. Full variable domain (remainder filled in from reference TRBV5-4 and TRBJ2-7): ETGVTQSPTHLIKTRGQQVTLRCSSQSGHNTVSWYQQALGQGPQFIFQYYREEENGRGNFPPRFSGLQFPNYSSELNVNALELDDSALYLCASSLSSSGSSYEQYFGPGTRLTVT.

The V call is TRBV28, the J call TRBJ2-7; the D call may be TRBD1 or TRBD2 (6 bases each). This CDR3 spans 12 amino acids. V was shortened by 4 bases and J by 12 bases, with 16 bases between the two germline ends. Germline lookup yields CDR1 MDHEN and CDR2 SYDVKM. The CDR3 loop is CASSSSTGRLYF. CDR3 DNA: TGTGCCAGCAGTTCCTCCACAGGGAGGTTGTACTTC.

The rearrangement uses TRBV7-9 and TRBJ1-1; D gene ambiguous. Germline V gives CDR1 SEHNR, CDR2 FQNEAQ (reference sequence). The CDR3 is 13 amino acids. V was clipped by 4 bases and J by 6 bases, with 12 bases between them. CDR3 region: CASSSIGGAEAFF. In DNA form, the CDR3 reads TGTGCCAGCAGCTCCATAGGTGGGGCTGAAGCTTTCTTT. The full variable domain, completed using reference TRBV7-9 and TRBJ1-1, is DTGVSQNPRHKITKRGQNVTFRCDPISEHNRLYWYRQTLGQGPEFLTYFQNEAQLEKSRLLSDRFSAERPKGSFSTLEIQRTEQGDSAMYLCASSSIGGAEAFFGQGTRLTVV.